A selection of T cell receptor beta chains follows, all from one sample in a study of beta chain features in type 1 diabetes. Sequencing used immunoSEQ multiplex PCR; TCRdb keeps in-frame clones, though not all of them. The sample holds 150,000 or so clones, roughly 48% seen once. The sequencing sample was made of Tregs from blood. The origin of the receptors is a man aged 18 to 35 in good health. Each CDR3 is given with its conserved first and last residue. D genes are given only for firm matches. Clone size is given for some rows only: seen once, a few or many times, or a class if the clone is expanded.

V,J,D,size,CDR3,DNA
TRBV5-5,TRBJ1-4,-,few,CASSLLAGTATNEKLFF,TGTGCCAGCAGCTTGTTGGCGGGAACTGCAACTAATGAAAAACTGTTTTTT
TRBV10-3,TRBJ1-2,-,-,CAIRIQGLGYGYTF,TGTGCCATCAGAATACAGGGTTTAGGCTATGGCTACACCTTC
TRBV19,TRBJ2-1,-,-,CASSLAPPYNEQFF,TGTGCCAGTTCTCTAGCCCCACCCTACAATGAGCAGTTCTTC
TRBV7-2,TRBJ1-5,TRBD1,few,CASSSGGAGQPQHF,TGTGCCAGCAGCTCAGGGGGCGCGGGGCAGCCCCAGCATTTT
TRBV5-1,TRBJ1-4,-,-,CASSFGRGPNEKLFF,TGCGCCAGCAGCTTCGGCAGGGGACCTAATGAAAAACTGTTTTTT
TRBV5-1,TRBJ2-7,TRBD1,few,CASSLDGQGEQYF,TGCGCCAGCAGCTTGGATGGACAGGGAGAGCAGTACTTC
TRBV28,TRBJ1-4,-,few,CASSVLGGAGEKLFF,TGTGCCAGCAGCGTATTGGGGGGGGCTGGTGAAAAACTGTTTTTT
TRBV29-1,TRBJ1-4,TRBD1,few,CSVERDRGGEKLFF,TGCAGCGTTGAACGGGACAGGGGAGGTGAAAAACTGTTTTTT
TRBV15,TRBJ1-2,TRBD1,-,CATSSRGQGDYTF,TGTGCCACCAGCAGTAGGGGACAGGGAGACTACACCTTC
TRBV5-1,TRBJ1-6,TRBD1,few,CASSDTGESFSPLHF,TGCGCCAGCAGCGACACAGGGGAGAGTTTCTCACCCCTCCACTTT
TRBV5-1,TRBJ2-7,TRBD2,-,CASSFDPGGEMEQYF,TGCGCCAGCAGCTTTGATCCGGGGGGAGAGATGGAGCAGTACTTC
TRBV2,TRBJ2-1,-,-,CASSGQSYNEQFF,TGTGCCAGCAGTGGGCAGTCCTACAATGAGCAGTTCTTC
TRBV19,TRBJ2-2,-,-,CASSVAVGNTGELFF,TGTGCCAGTAGTGTGGCCGTTGGGAACACCGGGGAGCTGTTTTTT
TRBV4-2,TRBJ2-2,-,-,CASRTMTGNTGELFF,TGTGCCAGCAGGACGATGACGGGAAATACCGGGGAGCTGTTTTTT
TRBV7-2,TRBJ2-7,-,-,CASSRDSSGSKQYF,TGTGCCAGCAGCCGAGACAGCTCGGGTTCAAAGCAGTACTTC
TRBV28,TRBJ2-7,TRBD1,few,CASSGPGQADYEQYF,TGTGCCAGCAGTGGGCCGGGACAGGCTGACTACGAGCAGTACTTC
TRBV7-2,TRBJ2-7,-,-,CASSWGAGYEQYF,TGTGCCAGCAGCTGGGGAGCGGGTTACGAGCAGTACTTC
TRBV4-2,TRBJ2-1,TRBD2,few,CASSQAGTSGGATYNEQFF,TGTGCCAGCAGCCAAGCGGGAACTAGCGGGGGGGCCACCTACAATGAGCAGTTCTTC
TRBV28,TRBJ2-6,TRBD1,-,CASAWTGGYSGANVLTF,TGTGCCAGCGCATGGACAGGGGGTTACTCTGGGGCCAACGTCCTGACTTTC
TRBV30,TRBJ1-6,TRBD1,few,CAAPGQNVSPLHF,TGTGCCGCACCGGGACAGAACGTTTCACCCCTCCACTTT
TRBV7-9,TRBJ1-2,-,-,CASSGGVYGYTF,TGTGCCAGCAGTGGGGGGGTCTATGGCTACACCTTC
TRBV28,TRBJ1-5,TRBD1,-,CASMTTGGSNSNQPQHF,TGTGCCAGCATGACGACAGGGGGCTCGAATAGCAATCAGCCCCAGCATTTT
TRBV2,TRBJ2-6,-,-,CATPMRGSGANVLTF,TGTGCCACCCCGATGCGAGGATCTGGGGCCAACGTCCTGACTTTC
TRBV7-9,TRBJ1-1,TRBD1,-,CASSSSQGVVRTEAFF,TGTGCCAGCAGCTCTTCTCAGGGGGTAGTTCGCACTGAAGCTTTCTTT
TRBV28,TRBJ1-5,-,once,CASRQGYQPQHF,TGTGCCAGCAGGCAGGGGTATCAGCCCCAGCATTTT
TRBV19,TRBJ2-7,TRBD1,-,CASSIRGQGAYEQYF,TGTGCCAGTAGTATACGGGGACAGGGGGCCTACGAGCAGTACTTC
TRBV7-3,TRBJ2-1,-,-,CASSLIPSMAQFF,TGTGCCAGCAGCTTAATCCCGTCAATGGCGCAGTTCTTC
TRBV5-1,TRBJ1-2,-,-,CASSLMGADYGYTF,TGCGCCAGCAGCTTGATGGGGGCTGACTATGGCTACACCTTC
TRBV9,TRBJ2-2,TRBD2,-,CASSLRTSGGGLTGELFF,TGTGCCAGCAGCCTCCGGACTAGCGGGGGGGGTTTGACCGGGGAGCTGTTTTTT
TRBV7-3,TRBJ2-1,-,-,CASSLNTYNEQFF,TGTGCCAGCAGCTTAAACACGTACAATGAGCAGTTCTTC
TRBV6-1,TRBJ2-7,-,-,CASSIFTGLLEQYF,TGTGCCAGCAGTATATTTACAGGCTTGCTAGAGCAGTACTTC
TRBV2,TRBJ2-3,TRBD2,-,CASSQRGRGTDTQYF,TGTGCCAGCAGCCAGCGGGGCCGGGGCACAGATACGCAGTATTTT
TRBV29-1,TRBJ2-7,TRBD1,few,CSVGETGGREQYF,TGCAGCGTTGGAGAGACAGGGGGAAGGGAGCAGTACTTC
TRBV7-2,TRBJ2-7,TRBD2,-,CASSRIAGGFYEQYF,TGTGCCAGCAGCCGGATAGCGGGAGGATTCTACGAGCAGTACTTC
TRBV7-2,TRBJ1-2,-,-,CASSLAIILGRRGYTF,TGTGCCAGCAGCTTAGCTATAATCCTTGGGCGCCGGGGCTACACCTTC
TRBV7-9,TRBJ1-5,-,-,CASSFGQFNQPQHF,TGTGCCAGCAGCTTTGGGCAGTTCAATCAGCCCCAGCATTTT
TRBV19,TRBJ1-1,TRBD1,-,CASSIPTGAAKNTEAFF,TGTGCCAGTAGTATACCTACAGGGGCCGCTAAGAACACTGAAGCTTTCTTT
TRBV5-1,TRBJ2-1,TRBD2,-,CASSPGGVYEQFF,TGCGCCAGCAGCCCGGGGGGGGTCTATGAGCAGTTCTTC
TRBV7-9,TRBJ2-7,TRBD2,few,CASSLGLAGHEQYF,TGTGCCAGCAGCTTAGGGCTAGCGGGACACGAGCAGTACTTC
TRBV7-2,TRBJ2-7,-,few,CASRAGRTYEQYF,TGTGCCAGCAGGGCCGGGAGAACCTACGAGCAGTACTTC
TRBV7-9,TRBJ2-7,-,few,CASSFYAGHGAPYEQYF,TGTGCCAGCAGCTTTTATGCCGGACATGGAGCCCCCTACGAGCAGTACTTC
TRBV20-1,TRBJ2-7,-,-,CSAAGSEQYF,TGCAGTGCAGCCGGGAGCGAGCAGTACTTC
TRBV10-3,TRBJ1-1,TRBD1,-,CAIRRQGLNTEAFF,TGTGCCATCAGGAGACAGGGGTTGAACACTGAAGCTTTCTTT
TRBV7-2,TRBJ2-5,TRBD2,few,CASSGLAWGETQYF,TGTGCCAGCAGCGGACTAGCGTGGGGAGAGACCCAGTACTTC
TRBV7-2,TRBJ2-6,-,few,CASSPRTVLSGANVLTF,TGTGCCAGCAGCCCCCGGACAGTCCTCTCTGGGGCCAACGTCCTGACTTTC
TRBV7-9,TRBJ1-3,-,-,CASSWTNSGNTIYF,TGTGCCAGCAGCTGGACAAACTCTGGAAACACCATATATTTT
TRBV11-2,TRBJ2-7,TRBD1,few,CASSSTRQGASYEQYF,TGTGCCAGCAGCTCAACCAGACAGGGGGCCTCCTACGAGCAGTACTTC
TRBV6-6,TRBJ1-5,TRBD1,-,CASSRGTGISNQPQHF,TGTGCCAGCAGTCGCGGGACAGGGATTAGCAATCAGCCCCAGCATTTT
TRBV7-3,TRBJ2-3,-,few,CASSFFSTDTQYF,TGTGCCAGCAGCTTCTTCAGCACAGATACGCAGTATTTT